The 21 T cell receptor beta chains below were found in one sample sequenced in a study of cytomegalovirus exposure and HLA in healthy donors. Both 60 Vbeta primers and 13 Jbeta primers went into the PCR. Profiled with immunoSEQ multiplex PCR; TCRdb holds only in-frame clones, not every one. Seen here are under 200,000 clones, more than 70% observed once, and the top ten hold about 0.25%. Sequenced material: PBMCs. These receptors were obtained from a boy aged 5-17 years in good health and CMV-seronegative.

The chain joins TRBV14 to TRBJ2-5, with D hard to call. CDR1 is SGHDN and CDR2 is FVKESK in the germline V gene. The V gene lost 4 bases and the J gene lost 5 bases, with 8 bases spanning the gap. The CDR3 is made up of 12 amino acids. The chain's CDR3 is CASSRVRETQYF. In nucleotides, the CDR3 is TGTGCCAGCAGCCGAGTCAGGGAGACCCAGTACTTC.

The rearrangement links TRBV9 to TRBJ2-1; 10 bases are a match to TRBD1. The ends lost 3 bases at V and 6 bases at J; junction bases unmatched: 6. The CDR3 spans 15 residues. The germline V gene has CDR1 SGDLS and CDR2 YYNGEE. The CDR3: CASSETGGSFNEQFF. DNA of the CDR3: TGTGCCAGCAGCGAGACAGGGGGCAGTTTCAATGAGCAGTTCTTC.

J is TRBJ1-2 and V is TRBV6-5; D is unclear. Looked up from germline, CDR1 is MNHEY and CDR2 is SVGAGI. The V end lost 10 bases, the J end lost 8 bases, and 17 bases lay between the germline ends. The length of the CDR3 is 12 residues. The CDR3 DNA is TGTGCCACCCTTTACGGGGTTCGAGGCTACACCTTC. Amino acids: CATLYGVRGYTF.

This chain uses TRBV28 with TRBJ1-2, with D possibly being TRBD1 (5 bases). The CDR3 runs to 13 residues. Germline values: CDR1 MDHEN, CDR2 SYDVKM. V lost 6 bases, J lost 0 bases, and 8 bases lay in between. Here the CDR3 reads CASRTDANYGYTF. CDR3 sequence (DNA): TGTGCCAGCAGGACAGACGCTAACTATGGCTACACCTTC.

V and J are TRBV25-1 and TRBJ1-6; the D gene is possibly TRBD1 (5 bases). The ends were cut back, 7 bases at V and 7 bases at J, with 11 bases in the middle. CDR1 is MGHDK, CDR2 SYGVNS, per germline. The CDR3 is made up of 13 amino acids. CDR3 in DNA: TGTGCCAGCAACCTGGACATCAATTCACCCCTCCACTTT. Residues: CASNLDINSPLHF.

V and J are TRBV7-2 and TRBJ1-4; the D is unclear. V gave up 1 base and J gave up 4 bases, with 7 bases separating them. The CDR3 is 14 amino acids. Germline CDR1 and CDR2: SGHTA and FQGNSA. The CDR3 region is CASSLGPHNEKLFF. In nucleotides, the CDR3 is TGTGCCAGCAGCTTAGGGCCCCATAATGAAAAACTGTTTTTT.

The chain uses TRBV11-3 and TRBJ2-7, with D possibly being TRBD2 (6 bases). The CDR3 runs 16 residues. The germline CDR1 and CDR2 sequences are SGHNT and YENEEA. V was clipped by 5 bases and J by 6 bases, with 23 bases between them. CDR3 loop: CASSPGVGEIRGEQYF. CDR3 nucleotide sequence: TGTGCCAGCAGCCCGGGGGTGGGGGAAATACGGGGCGAGCAGTACTTC.

The chain recombines TRBV9 with TRBJ2-1; D gene unclear. Germline V gene lookup returns CDR1 SGDLS and CDR2 YYNGEE. Trimming pared 0 bases from V and 7 bases from J, leaving 14 bases between. This CDR3 comprises 15 residues. CDR3: CASSVAPEFRNEQFF. The CDR3 DNA reads TGTGCCAGCAGCGTAGCTCCCGAGTTTCGGAATGAGCAGTTCTTC.

The chain uses TRBV30 and TRBJ2-7, with 7 nucleotides matching TRBD1. The CDR3 totals 14 residues. Unmatched junction bases numbered 8, after V lost 5 bases and J lost 1 base. The germline CDR1 and CDR2 sequences are GTSNPN and SVGIG (reference sequence). The CDR3 DNA follows: TGTGCCTGGGACACAGGGGTAAATTCCTACGAGCAGTACTTC. Protein sequence: CAWDTGVNSYEQYF.

The chain recombines TRBV19 with TRBJ2-7; tentatively, D is TRBD2 (6 bases). Per germline, CDR1 LNHDA and CDR2 SQIVND (reference sequence). With 7 bases removed from V and 9 bases from J, the gap between germline ends came to 13 bases. CDR3 length: 11 residues. CDR3 loop: CASKEGNGQYF. The CDR3 DNA reads as TGTGCCAGTAAGGAGGGTAACGGGCAGTACTTC.

V gene TRBV6-1 combines with J gene TRBJ2-4, with 8 bases aligning to TRBD2. The CDR3 is 15 residues long. The V and J ends lost 5 bases and 6 bases, in that order; junction bases with no gene match: 9. Germline loops: CDR1 MNHNS, CDR2 SASEGT. The DNA for the CDR3 is TGTGCCAGCAGTCCGAAACCGGGGGGGGGAAACATTCAGTACTTC. Translation: CASSPKPGGGNIQYF.

The chain employs TRBV6-5 and TRBJ2-7; 9 bases are a match to TRBD2. Germline V gives CDR1 MNHEY, CDR2 SVGAGI. This CDR3 has 15 residues. Trimming cost V 6 bases and J 4 bases; bases outside gene matches: 10. In nucleotides, the CDR3 is TGTGCCAGCAGGGGGACCGGGACTAGCTCGTACGAGCAGTACTTC. Protein product: CASRGTGTSSYEQYF.

The gene calls are TRBV14 and TRBJ1-2; perhaps TRBD1 as D (5 bases). The CDR3 spans 15 residues. V dropped 0 bases and J dropped 3 bases, with 11 bases sitting between them. Germline CDR1 SGHDN, CDR2 FVKESK. The CDR3 DNA reads as TGTGCCAGCAGCCAAGATGCCAGGGCCTACTATGGCTACACCTTC. Residues: CASSQDARAYYGYTF.

The rearrangement joins TRBV11-3 to TRBJ1-1; the D is unclear. Deletions cut 3 bases from V and 2 bases from J, with 7 bases between. CDR3 length: 13 amino acids. Germline CDR1 reads SGHNT; CDR2 reads YENEEA. Here the CDR3 DNA reads TGTGCCAGCAGCTTCCAGTATAACACTGAAGCTTTCTTT. It yields the protein CASSFQYNTEAFF.

In DNA, the CDR3 is TGTGCCAGCAGCGTCGGACAGGGCCCCACTGAAGCTTTCTTT. Amino acids: CASSVGQGPTEAFF. This sequence joins TRBV9 and TRBJ1-1, with 8 bases lining up with TRBD1. V dropped 2 bases and J dropped 4; count of bases not matched to a gene: 4. Looked up from germline, CDR1 is SGDLS and CDR2 is YYNGEE. The CDR3 spans 14 residues.

This chain connects TRBV4-1 to TRBJ2-1, with D possibly TRBD1 on 6 matching bases. CDR3 length: 13 amino acids. CDR1 and CDR2 (germline): MGHRA, YSYEKL. V lost 5 bases to trimming and J lost 7 bases, with 12 bases between them. In DNA form, the CDR3 reads TGCGCCAGCAGCTTACGACAGGCGAATGAGCAGTTCTTC. This translates into CASSLRQANEQFF.

In its sample, this clone was seen a few times. The chain couples TRBV6-5 to TRBJ1-1, with a tentative D call TRBD1 (5 bases). This CDR3 is 13 amino acids long. Germline CDR1 is MNHEY and CDR2 is SVGAGI. Trimming took off 6 bases at V and 3 bases at J, with 11 bases between the two ends. CDR3 in DNA: TGTGCCAGCAGAATTGGGGCACACACTGAAGCTTTCTTT. Translating it yields CASRIGAHTEAFF.

The chain recombines TRBV27 with TRBJ1-2; no clear D. Trimming left V 2 bases short and J 4 bases short, with 11 bases between. The CDR3 covers 14 residues. CDR1 and CDR2 (germline): MNHEY, SMNVEV (reference sequence). CDR3 DNA sequence: TGTGCCAGCAGTTTAGGGCAGGCCGTCTATGGCTACACCTTC. Its protein is CASSLGQAVYGYTF.

The chain recombines TRBV4-3 with TRBJ1-2, with D hard to call. Per the germline V gene, CDR1 is LGHNA and CDR2 is YSLEER. V dropped 0 bases and J dropped 2 bases, with 13 bases sitting between them. The CDR3 covers 16 residues. CDR3 bases: TGCGCCAGCAGCCAAGATAACGCCCCGACAAACTATGGCTACACCTTC. This gives the protein CASSQDNAPTNYGYTF.

The gene calls are TRBV4-3 and TRBJ2-2, with D perhaps TRBD1 (6 bases). This CDR3 has 17 amino acids. Per the germline V gene, CDR1 is LGHNA and CDR2 is YSLEER. Trimming shortened V by 0 bases and J by 8 bases, and 19 bases separated the two germline ends. CDR3 sequence reads: CASSQEGRGIFSGELFF. CDR3 sequence (DNA): TGCGCCAGCAGCCAAGAGGGCAGGGGTATTTTTTCGGGGGAGCTGTTTTTT.

This CDR3 reads CASSLAGAPYNEQFF. The CDR3 nucleotides are TGTGCCAGCAGTCTAGCGGGAGCCCCCTACAATGAGCAGTTCTTC. The chain has TRBV6-4 and TRBJ2-1; 10 bases line up with TRBD2. The CDR3 extends over 15 amino acids. Germline values: CDR1 MRHNA, CDR2 SNTAGT. After removal of 5 bases from V and 2 bases from J, the junction contained 3 bases not matched to a gene.